This T cell receptor beta chain was identified in a study of post-analysis software for immune sequencing data. Study context: Recorded subtypes: relapsing-remitting, secondary progressive, progressive-relapsing; some patients unannotated.

On this clonotype: No antigen is known for it.

Germline V gene lookup returns CDR1 KGHSH and CDR2 LQKENI. The ends were cut back, 3 bases at V and 0 bases at J, with 11 bases in the middle. CDR3 length: 15 residues. The study, taken as a whole, reports: Roughly five TRBV segments were significantly more frequent in patients than in controls. TRBV5-6, TRBV5-1 and TRBV20-1 were among these segments. By F measure, strong co-clustering occurred among samples prepared in the same batch. Compared with controls, patients showed significantly lower normalized Chao1 diversity.

Unique molecular identifiers tagged the TCR beta cDNA libraries. Each batch of about 0.9 to 10 million T cells produced 500,000 to 550,000 cDNA molecules. In TCRdb, the PCR reads were re-called with MiXCR into one record per CDR3 protein. Altogether fewer than 850,000 distinct CDR3 sequences are present, 35% to 55% being singletons, with the ten largest covering roughly 5.2%. Sample: blood. The sequence was collected from a girl between 5 and 17 years old with multiple sclerosis. This rearrangement joins TRBV18 to TRBJ1-1; maybe TRBD1 (6 bases). The CDR3 DNA reads TGTGCCAGCTCACCTGCAGGGGCGGTGAACACTGAAGCTTTCTTT. Translation: CASSPAGAVNTEAFF.